Following are 12 T cell receptor beta chains from one sample sequenced in a study of T cells in Graves' hyperthyroidism and ophthalmopathy. It was RNA transcripts that yielded the amplified TCR beta CDR3 regions. The TCR CDR3 was amplified in a first-round RT-PCR using the HTBI primer set. TCRdb re-called the multiplex PCR reads through MiXCR, storing one row per CDR3 protein. This table holds about 760,000 distinct CDR3 sequences, under 45% found once. Sequenced material: blood. These receptor sequences come from a woman aged 40 to 50 with Graves' hyperthyroidism.

The rearrangement uses TRBV7-2 and TRBJ2-5; 9 positions match TRBD2. With V trimmed by 3 bases and J by 4 bases, 9 bases remained unmatched. CDR3 size: 16 residues. Germline assignment: CDR1 SGHTA and CDR2 FQGNSA. For the CDR3, the DNA is TGTGCCAGCAGCTTTTTAGGGCGGGGGGGCCGAGAGACCCAGTACTTC. It yields the protein CASSFLGRGGRETQYF.

The chain combines TRBV12-3 or TRBV12-4 with TRBJ1-1; 7 bases match TRBD1. Trimming cost V 5 bases and J 11 bases; bases outside gene matches: 20. This CDR3 is built from 16 residues. CDR3 in amino acids: CASSEPRTGLSGAAFF. CDR3 coding DNA: TGTGCCAGCAGTGAGCCCCGGACAGGCCTGAGCGGTGCGGCTTTCTTT.

The chain employs TRBV19 and TRBJ1-3, with D unclear. CDR3 size: 16 residues. Per germline, CDR1 LNHDA and CDR2 SQIVND (reference sequence). V shed 7 bases and J shed 2 bases, with 18 bases lying between them. CDR3 in DNA: TGTGCCAGTACCGATTCCCCTCGAGGAACTGGAAACACCATATATTTT. This gives the protein CASTDSPRGTGNTIYF.

This clonotype was recorded a few times. This chain links TRBV2 with TRBJ1-4; no firm D call. CDR3 size: 16 residues. Trimming took 10 bases from V and 3 from J, leaving 21 bases between them. Germline lookup yields CDR1 SNHLY and CDR2 FYNNEI. In DNA, the CDR3 is TGTGCCAACCCGACCCCTCGGACCCCAGCTAATGAAAAACTGTTTTTT. This encodes CANPTPRTPANEKLFF.

This chain joins TRBV25-1 and TRBJ2-2, with D hard to call. V was clipped by 0 bases and J by 7 bases, with 3 bases between them. Germline assignment: CDR1 MGHDK and CDR2 SYGVNS. The CDR3 extends over 12 amino acids. The CDR3 loop is CASSEYIGELFF. CDR3 nucleotide sequence: TGTGCCAGCAGTGAATATATCGGGGAGCTGTTTTTT.

DNA of the CDR3: TGTGCCAGCAGTATAACCCGCGACAATGAGCAGTTCTTC. Its protein is CASSITRDNEQFF. V gene TRBV7-9 combines with J gene TRBJ2-1; D not certain. From germline, CDR1 is SEHNR and CDR2 FQNEAQ (reference sequence). The CDR3 spans 13 residues. Deletions cut 6 bases from V and 5 bases from J, with 11 bases between.

This clonotype was seen many times. The chain carries TRBV7-9 and TRBJ1-5; the D is unclear. The length of the CDR3 is 12 residues. Looked up from germline, CDR1 is SEHNR and CDR2 is FQNEAQ (reference sequence). Trimming pared 3 bases from V and 6 bases from J, leaving 6 bases between. Here the CDR3 DNA reads TGTGCCAGCAGCTTTGGCGGTCAGCCCCAGCATTTT. Encoded protein: CASSFGGQPQHF. Using reference TRBV7-9 and TRBJ1-5 for the parts outside the CDR3, the full variable domain is DTGVSQNPRHKITKRGQNVTFRCDPISEHNRLYWYRQTLGQGPEFLTYFQNEAQLEKSRLLSDRFSAERPKGSFSTLEIQRTEQGDSAMYLCASSFGGQPQHFGDGTRLSIL.

The chain combines TRBV20-1 with TRBJ2-5; D perhaps matches TRBD2 (6 bases). This CDR3 has 14 amino acids. Between the trimmed V and J ends, which lost 6 bases and 2 bases, there was a span of 16 bases. Germline CDR1 and CDR2: DFQATT and SNEGSKA (reference sequence). This chain's CDR3 is CSASKGGGQETQYF. The CDR3 nucleotides are TGCAGTGCCAGTAAAGGTGGGGGGCAAGAGACCCAGTACTTC.

V and J are TRBV5-1 and TRBJ2-7; 8 bases line up with TRBD1. The length of the CDR3 is 13 residues. Trimming cost V 4 bases and J 7 bases; bases outside gene matches: 7. Germline V gene data show CDR1 as SGHRS and CDR2 as YFSETQ. In DNA, the CDR3 is TGCGCCAGCAGCCCAGGACAGGGTGCAGAGCAGTACTTC. It translates to CASSPGQGAEQYF. The full variable domain, rest sourced from reference TRBV5-1 and TRBJ2-7, is KAGVTQTPRYLIKTRGQQVTLSCSPISGHRSVSWYQQTPGQGLQFLFEYFSETQRNKGNFPGRFSGRQFSNSRSEMNVSTLELGDSALYLCASSPGQGAEQYFGPGTRLTVT.

This clonotype was observed a handful of times. The chain carries TRBV19 and TRBJ1-1, with TRBD1 identical over 8 bases. Germline lookup yields CDR1 LNHDA and CDR2 SQIVND (reference sequence). The CDR3 consists of 15 residues. The V and J ends lost 6 bases and 0 bases, in that order; junction bases with no gene match: 6. CDR3 nucleotide sequence: TGTGCCAGTAGCCAGCCGGGACAGGTGAACACTGAAGCTTTCTTT. Its protein product is CASSQPGQVNTEAFF.

The gene calls are TRBV5-1 and TRBJ1-3; D ambiguous. The V and J ends lost 0 bases and 0 bases respectively, with 10 bases between them. Germline values: CDR1 SGHRS, CDR2 YFSETQ. The CDR3 runs 16 residues. Here the CDR3 DNA reads TGCGCCAGCAGCTTGGTGGCAGGACTCTCTGGAAACACCATATATTTT. Protein product: CASSLVAGLSGNTIYF.

This clonotype was detected only a few times. J is TRBJ1-2 and V is TRBV4-1; D is possibly TRBD1 (5 bases). CDR1 and CDR2 (germline): MGHRA, YSYEKL. V lost 2 bases, J lost 0 bases, and 16 bases lay in between. The CDR3 spans 17 residues. The CDR3 reads CASSQRGTGSANYGYTF. CDR3 coding DNA: TGCGCCAGCAGCCAAAGGGGCACAGGTTCCGCTAACTATGGCTACACCTTC.